These 11 T cell receptor beta chains came from one sample sequenced in a study of human T cells and chemical hapten exposure (dated by TCRdb to 2020 to 2022). The time point label, read with the paper, signifies: pre-sensitization, week 0. The sample's treatment or condition label, decoded: therapeutic diphenylcyclopropenone sensitization with weekly scalp DPC. Library preparation used RACE. This sample was sequenced with a NextSeq 500. Using fastp trimming at Q25 and MiXCR clonotype assembly, TCRdb reanalyzed the public sequencing data and kept in-frame beta chains. Under each unique CDR3 protein, matching rows form one entry showing the most common genes and DNA. Here the sample has about 180,000 distinct CDR3 sequences; almost 30% occur a single time. The ten top clones hold 2.9% of the sample. The sequenced sample was whole blood, obtained in connection with sensitization to the hapten diphenylcyclopropenone (DPC). All receptors come from a woman aged 25 to 45 with alopecia areata. Some clones in this sample may be carry-over from other donors' samples.

The gene calls are TRBV6-5 and TRBJ2-2; a weak D match, TRBD2 (5 bases). Germline V gene data show CDR1 as MNHEY and CDR2 as SVGAGI. CDR3 length equals 16 residues. Trimming left V 6 bases short and J 7 bases short, with 21 bases between. CDR3 nucleotide sequence: TGTGCCAGCAGAAGCCATTTTAATCGAGGGATCGGGGAGCTGTTTTTT. This gives the protein CASRSHFNRGIGELFF.

This chain joins TRBV6-5 and TRBJ1-2; tentatively, D is TRBD1 (5 bases). The CDR3 runs 12 residues. Germline CDR1 and CDR2: MNHEY and SVGAGI. V lost 6 bases and J lost 4, with 9 bases in between. The CDR3 sequence is CASRGEVYGYTF. The CDR3 region has the DNA TGTGCCAGCAGGGGGGAGGTCTATGGCTACACCTTC.

The chain combines TRBV10-3 with TRBJ2-7, with D maybe TRBD1 (5 bases). The V gene's germline CDR1 is ENHRY and CDR2 SYGVKD. The germline V and J ends were trimmed by 0 bases and 4 bases, with 19 bases remaining between them. The CDR3 spans 17 residues. The CDR3 DNA is TGTGCCATCAGTGAGTCTGGGTTTCAGGGTGTTAGTTACGAGCAGTACTTC. Amino acid sequence: CAISESGFQGVSYEQYF.

The chain links TRBV20-1 to TRBJ1-5; TRBD1 might be the D (6 bases). Germline CDR1 and CDR2: DFQATT and SNEGSKA (reference sequence). CDR3 size: 15 residues. Trimming took 1 base from V and 2 from J, leaving 12 bases between them. The CDR3 loop reads CSARGLGAGNQPQHF. Here the CDR3 DNA reads TGCAGTGCTAGAGGATTGGGGGCGGGCAATCAGCCCCAGCATTTT.

The V gene is TRBV7-3, the J gene TRBJ2-5, with D hard to call. The CDR3 consists of 13 residues. V lost 0 bases to trimming and J lost 1 base, with 3 bases between them. The germline CDR1 and CDR2 sequences are SGHTA and FQGTGA. CDR3 region: CASSLTPQETQYF. In DNA form, the CDR3 reads TGTGCCAGCAGCTTAACCCCCCAAGAGACCCAGTACTTC.

The chain has TRBV20-1 and TRBJ2-1, with 9 bases matching TRBD2. CDR3 length equals 13 residues. With V trimmed by 6 bases and J by 8 bases, 8 bases remained unmatched. Germline CDR1 and CDR2: DFQATT and SNEGSKA (reference sequence). CDR3 in amino acids: CSAAAGGGDEQFF. The CDR3, as DNA: TGCAGTGCCGCCGCGGGAGGGGGGGATGAGCAGTTCTTC.

V and J are TRBV5-1 and TRBJ2-1; TRBD2 agrees at 8 bases. V trimming: 0 bases; J trimming: 1 base; junction bases outside the gene matches: 6. Germline V gene sequence: CDR1 SGHRS, CDR2 YFSETQ. This CDR3 contains 17 residues. CDR3 DNA: TGCGCCAGCAGCTTGGGTAGCGGGACCCTATCCTACAATGAGCAGTTCTTC. This translates into CASSLGSGTLSYNEQFF. Variable domain in full (rest from reference TRBV5-1 and TRBJ2-1): KAGVTQTPRYLIKTRGQQVTLSCSPISGHRSVSWYQQTPGQGLQFLFEYFSETQRNKGNFPGRFSGRQFSNSRSEMNVSTLELGDSALYLCASSLGSGTLSYNEQFFGPGTRLTVL.

The genes are TRBV25-1 and TRBJ1-2; a weak D match, TRBD1 (5 bases). Looked up from germline, CDR1 is MGHDK and CDR2 is SYGVNS. Trimming took off 5 bases at V and 7 bases at J, with 17 bases between the two ends. The CDR3 is 14 residues long. Here the CDR3 reads CASSHLRGAAGYTF. The CDR3 region has the DNA TGTGCCAGCAGTCACTTGAGGGGAGCGGCTGGCTACACCTTC.

The gene calls are TRBV6-2 or TRBV6-3 and TRBJ2-6; 8 bases are a match to TRBD1. Germline V gives CDR1 MNHEY, CDR2 SVGEGT. This CDR3 is 18 amino acids long. Trimming removed 5 bases from V and 0 bases from J; junction bases left unmatched: 9. The CDR3 loop reads CASSRAGGNPSGANVLTF. Written as DNA, the CDR3 is TGTGCCAGCAGTCGGGCAGGGGGCAATCCCTCTGGGGCCAACGTCCTGACTTTC.

The J gene is TRBJ2-7, the V gene TRBV4-2, with 8 bases lining up with TRBD2. The junction had 11 bases not matched to a gene; V was cut back by 0 bases and J by 7 bases. The CDR3 length is 16 residues. CDR1 and CDR2 (germline): LGHNA, YNFKEQ. CDR3 coding DNA: TGTGCCAGCAGCCAAGAGATCGGGGGGGCTCTGGGGGAGCAGTACTTC. Translation: CASSQEIGGALGEQYF.

This clonotype has a handful of counts. The chain uses TRBV29-1 and TRBJ2-2; D possibly corresponds to TRBD2 (5 bases). The CDR3 has 15 residues. V was cut by 3 bases and J by 0 bases, with 11 bases left in between. Germline values: CDR1 SQVTM, CDR2 ANQGSEA. The CDR3 is CSVELRGTNTGELFF. The CDR3 region has the DNA TGCAGCGTTGAGCTTCGAGGGACGAACACCGGGGAGCTGTTTTTT.